Each of the 24 T cell receptor beta chains below was sequenced from the same sample in a study of T cell clonality in common variable immunodeficiency. Profiling relied on immunoSEQ multiplex PCR, and the TCRdb table lists in-frame clones only, not all of them. The sample shows fewer than 75,000 clones, no singletons; the ten largest hold about 1.7%. The sequencing input was peripheral blood mononuclear cells. Receptors were obtained from a person aged 18 to 75 in good health.

This clone was seen many times. The observed sequence ends 3 residues before the CDR3 terminus, with the missing tail filled in from the germline J gene. V usage is TRBV29-1 and J usage is TRBJ2-1; 10 bases fit TRBD2. This CDR3 region has 13 residues. Germline values: CDR1 SQVTM, CDR2 ANQGSEA. V was pared by 6 bases and J by 8 bases, with 7 bases of the junction left unmatched. Incomplete CDR3 DNA: TGCAGCGTGGATGGGACTAGCGCCTATGAG. Protein product: CSVDGTSAYE. The CDR3 in full is CSVDGTSAYEQFF.

The sample holds a few counts of this clone. Here the CDR3 reads CASSLDSYTEAFF. Partial CDR3 DNA: TGTGCCAGCAGCCTTGACAGCTACACTGAA. The rearrangement links TRBV7-3 to TRBJ1-1, with a tentative D call TRBD1 (5 bases). The read falls 3 residues short of the CDR3 end, and the missing part is taken from the germline J gene. Germline CDR1 reads SGHTA; CDR2 reads FQGTGA. This CDR3 spans 13 amino acids. Trimming removed 5 bases at V and 3 bases at J, with 10 bases between.

This clone has at least ten counts. The sequence runs out 3 residues before the end of the CDR3; the remainder is reconstructed from the germline J gene. V and J are TRBV5-1 and TRBJ1-5; D is undetermined. V shed 4 bases and J shed 7 bases, with 15 bases lying between them. Looked up from germline, CDR1 is SGHRS and CDR2 is YFSETQ. This CDR3 is built from 14 residues. The CDR3 DNA, read in part, is TGCGCCAGCAGCCCCGGGTCAGTCGACCAGCCC. This gives the protein CASSPGSVDQP. The complete CDR3 protein is CASSPGSVDQPQHF.

This clone was found many times. The DNA read from the CDR3 is TGTGCCAGCAGGATCGGGACTAGCGGAGCGGGCGGGGAG. Protein: CASRIGTSGAGGE. The CDR3, in full, reads CASRIGTSGAGGELFF. The chain joins TRBV28 to TRBJ2-2; 11 bases fit TRBD2. The read terminates 3 residues ahead of where the CDR3 ends, so the germline J gene completes it. This CDR3 has 16 amino acids. V trimming: 6 bases; J trimming: 7 bases; junction bases outside the gene matches: 10. Germline CDR1 reads MDHEN; CDR2 reads SYDVKM.

This clone showed up many times. The sequence runs out 3 residues before the end of the CDR3; the remainder is reconstructed from the germline J gene. V is TRBV7-6 and J is TRBJ2-7, with D uncertain. The germline CDR1 and CDR2 sequences are SGHVS and FNYEAQ. The CDR3 consists of 11 residues. V lost 8 bases to trimming and J lost 4 bases, with 9 bases between them. The DNA read from the CDR3 is TGTGCCAGCCTTGATACTTACGAG. Protein sequence: CASLDTYE. The whole CDR3 region reads CASLDTYEQYF.

In its sample, this clone was seen many times. The read ends 3 residues shy of where the CDR3 ends; the end is completed using the germline J gene. This chain links TRBV7-9 with TRBJ1-5, with no clear D. The CDR3 spans 14 residues. The germline CDR1 and CDR2 sequences are SEHNR and FQNEAQ (reference sequence). V was pared by 1 base and J by 2 bases, with 6 bases between. The CDR3 protein is CASSLEGRNQPQHF. The CDR3 DNA, read in part, is TGTGCCAGCAGCTTAGAGGGCCGCAATCAGCCC.

At least ten counts were recorded for this clone. The sequence runs out 3 residues before the end of the CDR3; the remainder is reconstructed from the germline J gene. V gene TRBV28 combines with J gene TRBJ1-1, with 10 bases identical to TRBD1. Unmatched junction bases numbered 7, after V lost 5 bases and J lost 1 base. Germline CDR1 is MDHEN and CDR2 is SYDVKM. This CDR3 has 16 amino acids. This CDR3 is CASSTGTGVSNTEAFF. CDR3 bases read: TGTGCCAGCAGTACCGGGACAGGGGTATCGAACACTGAA.

This clone was detected many times. The read is 3 residues too short to cover the CDR3 end, so that end is filled in from the germline J gene. The chain links TRBV11-2 to TRBJ2-3; maybe TRBD2 (5 bases). The CDR3 extends over 14 amino acids. V gave up 3 bases and J gave up 4 bases, with 11 bases separating them. The germline gives CDR1 SGHAT, CDR2 FQNNGV. The DNA read from the CDR3 is TGTGCCAGCAGCTTGATCCTAGCCCCAGATACG. This sequence encodes CASSLILAPDT. The complete CDR3 reads CASSLILAPDTQYF.

This clone was picked up many times. The CDR3 end is not reached by the read, which stops 3 residues before it; the germline J gene fills it in. V is TRBV20-1 and J is TRBJ2-7; D is uncertain. CDR3 length equals 15 residues. V was clipped by 0 bases and J by 3 bases, with 15 bases between them. Germline CDR1 is DFQATT and CDR2 is SNEGSKA (reference sequence). CDR3 bases read: TGCAGTGCTAGAGATTTGGAGACAAGTGGCTACGAG. Its translation is CSARDLETSGYE. The full CDR3 protein is CSARDLETSGYEQYF.

The sample holds many counts of this clone. The read ends 3 residues before the CDR3 terminus; that terminus is restored from the germline J gene. The sample contains more than one DNA sequence encoding this CDR3. The chain uses TRBV5-1 and TRBJ1-4; 7 bases are a match to TRBD1. The ends lost 0 bases at V and 7 bases at J; junction bases unmatched: 3. Germline lookup yields CDR1 SGHRS and CDR2 YFSETQ. CDR3 size: 14 residues. CDR3 sequence reads: CASSLGQGREKLFF. The sequenced CDR3 bases are TGCGCCAGCAGCTTGGGACAGGGACGTGAAAAA.

This clone was found a few times. The read is 3 residues too short to cover the CDR3 end, so that end is filled in from the germline J gene. The chain couples TRBV13 to TRBJ1-4; TRBD1 might be the D (5 bases). Germline-derived CDR1 and CDR2 are PRHDT and FYEKMQ (reference sequence). There are 14 residues in the CDR3. The V end was cut by 3 bases, the J end by 4 bases, with 9 bases between. The covered CDR3 bases are TGTGCCAGCAGCTTTGACAGAGATAATGAAAAA. The encoded protein is CASSFDRDNEK. Given in full, the CDR3 is CASSFDRDNEKLFF. Based on the CDR3 plus reference TRBV13 and TRBJ1-4, the full variable domain is AAGVIQSPRHLIKEKRETATLKCYPIPRHDTVYWYQQGPGQDPQFLISFYEKMQSDKGSIPDRFSAQQFSDYHSELNMSSLELGDSALYFCASSFDRDNEKLFFGSGTQLSVL.

This clone was found many times. The read ends 3 residues early relative to the CDR3; the germline J gene fills the gap. The rearrangement uses TRBV6-1 and TRBJ1-5; TRBD1 matches at 8 bases. CDR3 length equals 16 residues. Germline assignment: CDR1 MNHNS and CDR2 SASEGT. V shed 2 bases, J shed 7 bases, and the junction held 10 bases outside the gene matches. Incomplete CDR3 DNA: TGTGCCAGCAGTGAAATAGTCAGGGGGCGCATGCAGCCC. Its translation is CASSEIVRGRMQP. The full CDR3 protein reads CASSEIVRGRMQPQHF.

Comment on this clone: The read halts 3 residues ahead of the CDR3 end, with the missing end drawn from the germline J gene. The chain has TRBV29-1 and TRBJ2-1; TRBD1 aligns across 9 bases. The CDR3 extends over 16 amino acids. J lost 7 bases, V lost 1 base, and 11 bases had no gene match. Per germline, CDR1 SQVTM and CDR2 ANQGSEA. The DNA read from the CDR3 is TGCAGCGTTGAAGGTGGTGTGGGACAGGGAATGAATGAG. Its translation: CSVEGGVGQGMNE. The complete CDR3 protein is CSVEGGVGQGMNEQFF.

Ten or more counts support this clone. Read data end 3 residues before the CDR3 end; the end is taken from the germline J gene. The chain employs TRBV9 and TRBJ2-3; no firm D call. The CDR3 spans 15 residues. The germline V gene has CDR1 SGDLS and CDR2 YYNGEE. The V end was cut by 4 bases, the J end by 7 bases, with 19 bases between. This chain's CDR3 is CASSLAGAIKNTQYF. The part of the CDR3 DNA that was read is TGTGCCAGCAGCCTGGCAGGAGCCATCAAAAATACG.

This clone occurred many times. Read data end 3 residues before the CDR3 end; the end is taken from the germline J gene. This chain links TRBV20-1 with TRBJ2-1, with D perhaps matching TRBD2 (5 bases). The CDR3 runs 16 residues. CDR1 is DFQATT, CDR2 SNEGSKA, per germline (reference sequence). Trimming removed 0 bases from V and 0 bases from J, with 12 bases in between. The CDR3 bases that were read are TGCAGTGCTAGAGAGTGGTCAGCGGCCTCCTACAATGAG. Translating it yields CSAREWSAASYNE. The whole CDR3 reads CSAREWSAASYNEQFF.

This clone has at least ten counts. Coverage ceases 3 residues before the CDR3 finishes, and the germline J gene fills in the end. V usage is TRBV9 and J usage is TRBJ2-2; TRBD2 aligns across 8 bases. Germline CDR1 and CDR2: SGDLS and YYNGEE. The V and J ends lost 0 bases and 1 base, in that order; junction bases with no gene match: 2. The CDR3 extends over 16 amino acids. The CDR3 loop reads CASSVELAGNTGELFF. The CDR3 bases that were read are TGTGCCAGCAGCGTAGAGCTAGCGGGGAACACCGGGGAG.

This clone appeared many times. Read coverage stops 3 residues before the CDR3 terminus; the germline J gene supplies the remainder. The chain employs TRBV20-1 and TRBJ2-5; 10 bases map to TRBD2. Unmatched junction bases numbered 4, after V lost 4 bases and J lost 2 bases. Germline V gene data show CDR1 as DFQATT and CDR2 as SNEGSKA (reference sequence). The CDR3 totals 14 residues. The CDR3 loop reads CSATRTSGQETQYF. The CDR3 bases that were read are TGCAGTGCTACCCGGACTAGCGGTCAAGAGACC.

There are many counts of this clone. The missing CDR3 end, 3 residues past where the read stops, is filled in from the germline J gene. The chain links TRBV20-1 to TRBJ1-1; D gene uncertain. Deletions cut 3 bases from V and 1 base from J, with 15 bases between. The germline gives CDR1 DFQATT, CDR2 SNEGSKA (reference sequence). CDR3 length: 15 amino acids. Partial CDR3 DNA: TGCAGTGCTAGCGTGCCAGGTTTTAGGAACACTGAA. Amino acids: CSASVPGFRNTE. The full CDR3 protein reads CSASVPGFRNTEAFF.

This clone was found many times. The read terminates 3 residues ahead of where the CDR3 ends, so the germline J gene completes it. The J gene is TRBJ2-1, the V gene TRBV20-1; 8 bases align to TRBD2. Germline V gene sequence: CDR1 DFQATT, CDR2 SNEGSKA (reference sequence). V dropped 4 bases and J dropped 4; count of bases not matched to a gene: 9. CDR3 length: 15 residues. CDR3 protein: CSAKGTRQAYNEQFF. The covered CDR3 bases are TGCAGTGCTAAGGGGACTAGGCAGGCGTACAATGAG.

This clone showed up many times. The sequence runs out 3 residues before the end of the CDR3; the remainder is reconstructed from the germline J gene. V usage is TRBV5-1 and J usage is TRBJ2-2, with a weak D call TRBD1 (6 bases). The V and J ends lost 4 bases and 0 bases respectively, with 13 bases between them. The CDR3 covers 16 residues. The germline V gene encodes CDR1 SGHRS and CDR2 YFSETQ. CDR3 DNA (partial): TGCGCCAGCAGCACAAGGACAGTCGCGAACACCGGGGAG. Translating gives CASSTRTVANTGE. The CDR3 in its entirety is CASSTRTVANTGELFF.

This clone was observed at least ten times. Read data end 3 residues before the CDR3 end; the end is taken from the germline J gene. The rearrangement joins TRBV7-9 to TRBJ1-1; 8 bases line up with TRBD1. The ends lost 3 bases at V and 3 bases at J; junction bases unmatched: 3. Germline loops: CDR1 SEHNR, CDR2 FQNEAQ (reference sequence). This CDR3 has 14 amino acids. The CDR3: CASSLTGADTEAFF. CDR3 DNA (partial): TGTGCCAGCAGCTTGACAGGGGCCGACACTGAA.

This clone was counted many times. The sequenced fragment ends 3 residues before the CDR3 boundary, so the rest is inferred from the germline J gene. V is TRBV19 and J is TRBJ1-2; D is perhaps TRBD1 (5 bases). The CDR3 length is 12 residues. Germline loops: CDR1 LNHDA, CDR2 SQIVND (reference sequence). The DNA read from the CDR3 is TGTGCCAGTTCGGATTCGGGGGTCGGC. Protein sequence: CASSDSGVG. From start to end, the CDR3 is CASSDSGVGYTF.

The table lists this clone with many counts. The CDR3 end is not reached by the read, which stops 3 residues before it; the germline J gene fills it in. This sequence joins TRBV13 and TRBJ2-3, with a tentative D call TRBD2 (5 bases). CDR1 is PRHDT, CDR2 FYEKMQ, per germline (reference sequence). The CDR3 contains 15 residues. V was pared by 2 bases and J by 0 bases, with 9 bases between. CDR3: CASSLRSGSTDTQYF. CDR3 DNA, as far as it was read: TGTGCCAGCAGCTTAAGGAGCGGAAGCACAGATACG.

This clone was counted ten times or more. The read is 3 residues too short to cover the CDR3 end, so that end is filled in from the germline J gene. This chain connects TRBV18 to TRBJ2-6, with 11 nucleotides matching TRBD1. CDR1 is KGHSH, CDR2 LQKENI, per germline. The CDR3 is 18 amino acids. V shed 3 bases and J 3 bases; nucleotides not matched to a gene: 7. The CDR3 DNA, read in part, is TGTGCCAGCTCACCGCGAAGGACAGGGGGCGATGGGGCCAACGTC. Its translation is CASSPRRTGGDGANV. The complete CDR3 protein is CASSPRRTGGDGANVLTF.